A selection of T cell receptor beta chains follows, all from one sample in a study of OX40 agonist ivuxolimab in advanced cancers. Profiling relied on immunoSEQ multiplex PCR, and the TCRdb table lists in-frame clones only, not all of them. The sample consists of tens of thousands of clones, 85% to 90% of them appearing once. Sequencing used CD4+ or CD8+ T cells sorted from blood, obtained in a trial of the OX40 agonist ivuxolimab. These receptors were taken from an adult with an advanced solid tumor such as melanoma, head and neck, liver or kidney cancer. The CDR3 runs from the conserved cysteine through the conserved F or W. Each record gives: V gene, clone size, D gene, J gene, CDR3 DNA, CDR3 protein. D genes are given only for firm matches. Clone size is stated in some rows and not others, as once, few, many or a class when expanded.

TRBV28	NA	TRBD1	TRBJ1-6	TGTGCCAGCAGTTCCGGGACAGGGGTCAATTCACCCCTCCACTTT	CASSSGTGVNSPLHF
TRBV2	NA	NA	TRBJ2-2	TGTGCCAGCAGTGAACAGAACACCGGGGAGCTGTTTTTT	CASSEQNTGELFF
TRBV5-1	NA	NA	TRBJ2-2	TGCGCCAGCAGCTTGGATACAGCCAACACCGGGGAGCTGTTTTTT	CASSLDTANTGELFF
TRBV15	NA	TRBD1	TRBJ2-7	TGTGCCACCAGCACCGGGCGGCAGGGGGCATGGTACGAGCAGTACTTC	CATSTGRQGAWYEQYF
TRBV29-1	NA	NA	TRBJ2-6	TGCAGCGGCCAACAAGTTCAGGATGGGGCCAACGTCCTGACTTTC	CSGQQVQDGANVLTF
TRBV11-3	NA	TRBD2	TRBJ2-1	TGTGCCAGCAGCTTAGGGTCTGGAACTAGCGGGAGGGCGGGGTACAATGAGCAGTTCTTC	CASSLGSGTSGRAGYNEQFF
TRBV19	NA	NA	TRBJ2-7	TGTGCCAGTAGAAGACAGGTAGAGGACGAGCAGTACTTC	CASRRQVEDEQYF
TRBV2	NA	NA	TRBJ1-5	TGTGCCAGCAGTGAAGCGCTCGCCGGGGGCCAGCCCCAGCATTTT	CASSEALAGGQPQHF
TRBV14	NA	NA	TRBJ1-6	TGTGCCAGCAGCCAAGTTGGTTCTTCTTCACCCCTCCACTTT	CASSQVGSSSPLHF
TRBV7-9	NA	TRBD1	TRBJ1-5	TGTGCCAGCAGCTTAGGGGTCCAGGGGGACCAGCCCCAGCATTTT	CASSLGVQGDQPQHF
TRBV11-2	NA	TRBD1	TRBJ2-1	TGTGCCAGCAGCGCGACAGGGGATTCCTACAATGAGCAGTTCTTC	CASSATGDSYNEQFF
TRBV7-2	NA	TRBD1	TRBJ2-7	TGTGCCAGCAGCTTAGAACCGGGACAGGGGGTCTACGAGCAGTACTTC	CASSLEPGQGVYEQYF
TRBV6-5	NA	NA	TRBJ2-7	TGTGCCAGCAGACTGGACGGGTCCTACGAGCAGTACTTC	CASRLDGSYEQYF
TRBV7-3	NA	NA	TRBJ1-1	TGTGCCAGCAGCTTATCCGACACTGAAGCTTTCTTT	CASSLSDTEAFF
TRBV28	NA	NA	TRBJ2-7	TGTGCCAGCAGGAACACTTGGGAGCAGTACTTC	CASRNTWEQYF
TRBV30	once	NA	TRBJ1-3	TGTGCCTGGAGACGGCTGGGGCCCTCTGGAAACACCATATATTTT	CAWRRLGPSGNTIYF
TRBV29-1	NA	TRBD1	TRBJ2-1	TGCAGCGTTGATGGGGACAGGGGGCTCGATGAGCAGTTCTTC	CSVDGDRGLDEQFF
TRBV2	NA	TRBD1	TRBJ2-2	TGTGCCAGCAGGCCCGGACAGGGACCCACCGGGGAGCTGTTTTTT	CASRPGQGPTGELFF
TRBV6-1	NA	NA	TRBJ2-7	TGTGCCAGCAGTGAAGCGGCCGGCACCTACTACGAGCAGTACTTC	CASSEAAGTYYEQYF
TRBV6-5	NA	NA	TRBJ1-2	TGTGCCAGCAGCCCCGGGATCTATGGCTACACCTTC	CASSPGIYGYTF
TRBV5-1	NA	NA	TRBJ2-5	TGCGCCAGCAGACCCGAGGAGGGTAGGGAGACCCGGTACTTC	CASRPEEGRETRYF
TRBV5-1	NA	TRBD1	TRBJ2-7	TGCGCCAGCAGCTGGAGACAGGGGAAGGCCTACGAGCAGTACTTC	CASSWRQGKAYEQYF
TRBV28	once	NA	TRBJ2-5	TGTGCCAGCAGTTTGGGGCGGGGGCCGGAGACCCAGTACTTC	CASSLGRGPETQYF
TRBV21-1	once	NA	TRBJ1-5	TGTGCCAGCGGAGAGGACAGGACTCAGCCCCAGCATTTT	CASGEDRTQPQHF
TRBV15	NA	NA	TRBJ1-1	TGTGCCACCAGCAGAGAAGTGGCCCAAGGCACTGAAGCTTTCTTT	CATSREVAQGTEAFF
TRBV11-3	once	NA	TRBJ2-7	TGTGCCAGCAGCGTAAACTACCTCCGGGGGATCGAGCAGTACTTC	CASSVNYLRGIEQYF
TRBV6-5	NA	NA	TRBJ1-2	TGTGCCAGCAGTTCGCTAGGGGCCGAGAATAACTATGGCTACACCTTC	CASSSLGAENNYGYTF